This T cell receptor (beta chain) was documented in a study of blood T cell repertoires in COVID-19. Study information: Sites in the United States, Italy and Spain provided acute and convalescent COVID-19 samples. Nucleic acid was either cDNA or gDNA, and it came from T cells, B-cell-depleted T cells, or PBMCs.

Original processing notes: The assay estimated nucleated cells by amplifying reference gene primers. Method: immunoSEQ multiplex PCR; TCRdb's copy keeps in-frame clones and lacks some. V and J calls and clone size are those listed in that table; D and trimming were worked out from the DNA. The table includes 200,000 to 250,000 clones, 89% detected once. Germline lookup yields CDR1 SGHAT and CDR2 FQNNGV. The CDR3 has 17 amino acids. The trim removed 1 base at V and 0 bases at J, leaving 5 bases unmatched. The sequenced sample consisted of peripheral blood. This sequence joins TRBV11-2 and TRBJ2-1, with TRBD2 matching over 8 bases. The receptor was isolated from a middle-aged woman with acute or convalescent COVID-19. The CDR3 region has the DNA TGTGCCAGCAGCTTAGTTGGTAGCGGGACCTCCTACAATGAGCAGTTCTTC. It encodes CASSLVGSGTSYNEQFF.